The clone carrying this T cell receptor beta chain is labeled large (0.1 to 1%). The antigen is unknown. This sample's treatment: approximately 9-day PBMC culture with coronavirus spike peptide pools or control peptides (ViraFEST assay). Researchers collected the unexposed donor's CD4+ T cells before the COVID-19 pandemic (2011-2018). The data stem from a study of vaccination and CD4 T cells after COVID-19. At the level of the study: Convalescents were six males and four females, two of them Hispanic. Broader study findings: A median 86.3% of convalescent patients' SARS-CoV-2-reactive clones emerged only after vaccination.

The study sequenced cultured CD4+ T cell DNA using the Oncomine TCR Beta short-read assay. MiXCR, applied by TCRdb to the PCR reads, yields one record per CDR3 protein. The sample includes 7,000 or so distinct CDR3 sequences, about a third seen only once; the top ten take under 20%. The CDR3 has 15 amino acids. The V end lost 1 base, the J end lost 6 bases, and 12 bases lay between the germline ends. Germline loops: CDR1 SGHNT, CDR2 YENEEA. This chain joins TRBV11-3 and TRBJ2-2; D is perhaps TRBD2 (6 bases). Sample: CD4+ T cells from blood, cultured in vitro. The source is a human donor in good health. Here the CDR3 reads CASSLGLGAAGELFF. As DNA, the CDR3 is TGTGCCAGCAGCTTAGGACTAGGGGCCGCCGGGGAGCTGTTTTTT.